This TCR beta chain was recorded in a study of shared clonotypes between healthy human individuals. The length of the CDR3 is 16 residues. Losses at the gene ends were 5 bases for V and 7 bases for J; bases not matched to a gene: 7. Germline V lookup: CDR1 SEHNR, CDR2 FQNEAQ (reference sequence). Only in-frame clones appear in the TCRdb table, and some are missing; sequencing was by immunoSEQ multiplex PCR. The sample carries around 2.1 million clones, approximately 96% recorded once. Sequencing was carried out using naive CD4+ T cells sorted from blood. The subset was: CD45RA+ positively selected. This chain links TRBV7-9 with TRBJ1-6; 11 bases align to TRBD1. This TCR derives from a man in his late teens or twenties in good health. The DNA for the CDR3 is TGTGCCAGCAGCCGCCCCGGGACAGGGGGAAATTCACCCCTCCACTTT. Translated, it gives CASSRPGTGGNSPLHF.